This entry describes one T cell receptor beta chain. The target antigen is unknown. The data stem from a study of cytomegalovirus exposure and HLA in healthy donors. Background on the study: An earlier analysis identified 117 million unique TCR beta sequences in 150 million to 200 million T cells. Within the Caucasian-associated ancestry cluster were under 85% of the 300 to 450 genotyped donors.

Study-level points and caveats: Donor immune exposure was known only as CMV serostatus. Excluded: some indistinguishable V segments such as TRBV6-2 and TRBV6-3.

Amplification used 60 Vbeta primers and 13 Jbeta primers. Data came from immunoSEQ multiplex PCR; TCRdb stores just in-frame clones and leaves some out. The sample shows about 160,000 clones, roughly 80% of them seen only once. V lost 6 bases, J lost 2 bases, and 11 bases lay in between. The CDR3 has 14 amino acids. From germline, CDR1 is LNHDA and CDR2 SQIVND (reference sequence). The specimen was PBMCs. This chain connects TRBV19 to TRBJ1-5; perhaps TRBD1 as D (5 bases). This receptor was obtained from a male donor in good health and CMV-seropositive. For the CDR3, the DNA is TGTGCCAGTAGAGGGGCGGCGGGCAATCAGCCCCAGCATTTT. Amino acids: CASRGAAGNQPQHF.